This is a list of T cell receptor beta chains from one sample in a study of T cell repertoires in cytomegalovirus infection. In TCRdb, the reads were re-called with MiXCR into one record per CDR3 protein. The sample records approximately 150,000 distinct CDR3 sequences, approximately 17% being singletons. The sequencing sample was made of CD8+ T cells from PBMCs. Receptors originate from a human donor in good health (CMV status not recorded). Some clones in this sample may be carry-over from other donors' samples. Both conserved end residues are part of each CDR3. A D gene is named only where the DNA matches it firmly. Clone size appears in some rows only: once, few, many, or a class for an expanded clone.

clone_size	v_call	d_call	j_call	cdr3_aa	cdr3_nt
few	TRBV7-9	TRBD2	TRBJ2-1	CASSLQRRDYYNEQFF	TGTGCCAGCAGCTTACAGCGTCGGGACTACTACAATGAGCAGTTCTTC
few	TRBV15	-	TRBJ1-5	CATSSGPVNQPQHF	TGTGCCACCAGCAGTGGGCCAGTCAATCAGCCCCAGCATTTT
few	TRBV28	-	TRBJ1-5	CASSLLGGGNQPQHF	TGTGCCAGCAGTTTACTCGGGGGAGGCAATCAGCCCCAGCATTTT
-	TRBV12-3/TRBV12-4	-	TRBJ1-1	CASSRKEQAFF	TGTGCCAGCAGTCGGAAAGAACAAGCTTTCTTT
few	TRBV2	-	TRBJ2-7	CASKPLEQYF	TGTGCCAGCAAACCCTTGGAGCAGTACTTC
-	TRBV7-9	TRBD1	TRBJ2-7	CASSLGNRRDRGYYEQYF	TGTGCCAGCAGCTTAGGTAATCGGCGGGACAGGGGATACTACGAGCAGTACTTC
few	TRBV20-1	-	TRBJ1-4	CSARGMLWQTTATNEKLFF	TGCAGTGCCCGCGGAATGCTCTGGCAGACTACAGCAACTAATGAAAAACTGTTTTTT
-	TRBV14	-	TRBJ2-4	CASSQGLGLNPAKNIQYF	TGTGCCAGCAGCCAAGGACTAGGTTTGAACCCAGCCAAAAACATTCAGTACTTC
once	TRBV5-1	TRBD1	TRBJ2-1	CASSSTARGHGQFF	TGCGCCAGCAGCTCAACCGCCAGGGGGCATGGGCAGTTCTTC
-	TRBV6-1	-	TRBJ2-2	CASSSMRGAPGELFF	TGTGCCAGCAGCTCCATGAGGGGGGCTCCCGGGGAGCTGTTTTTT
-	TRBV7-6	TRBD2	TRBJ2-1	CASSSLTSGGADEQFF	TGTGCCAGCAGCTCCCTGACTAGCGGGGGGGCGGATGAGCAGTTCTTC
-	TRBV6-2/TRBV6-3	TRBD1	TRBJ1-5	CASTPDRGTIADQPQHF	TGTGCCAGCACCCCCGACAGGGGTACTATAGCGGATCAGCCCCAGCATTTT
many	TRBV7-2	-	TRBJ2-7	CASSRVSYYEQYF	TGTGCCAGCAGCCGGGTGAGCTACTACGAGCAGTACTTC
few	TRBV4-1	TRBD1	TRBJ2-3	CASSSPGTGDTQYF	TGCGCCAGCAGCTCGCCCGGGACAGGGGATACGCAGTATTTT
few	TRBV6-6	-	TRBJ2-7	CASSDSGRYEQYF	TGTGCCAGCAGTGATTCGGGCCGGTACGAGCAGTACTTC
many	TRBV7-8	-	TRBJ1-2	CASSSGGRQNYGYTF	TGTGCCAGCAGCTCCGGGGGACGGCAAAACTATGGCTACACCTTC
-	TRBV6-5	-	TRBJ1-2	CASSPGTTFTENYGYTF	TGTGCCAGCAGCCCCGGGACAACATTCACCGAAAACTATGGCTACACCTTC
-	TRBV20-1	-	TRBJ2-3	CSASGPVQGGGTDTQYF	TGCAGTGCTAGTGGGCCGGTACAGGGTGGTGGCACAGATACGCAGTATTTT
-	TRBV7-2	-	TRBJ2-3	CASSPGPALSTDTQYF	TGTGCCAGCAGCCCCGGGCCAGCACTAAGCACAGATACGCAGTATTTT
few	TRBV27	-	TRBJ1-1	CASSLGAGTEAFF	TGTGCCAGCAGTTTAGGAGCGGGAACTGAAGCTTTCTTT
few	TRBV27	-	TRBJ2-1	CASSFGGYNEQFF	TGTGCCAGCAGTTTTGGGGGCTACAATGAGCAGTTCTTC
few	TRBV7-8	-	TRBJ1-1	CASSIRRGANTEAFF	TGTGCCAGCAGCATTCGACGGGGAGCGAACACTGAAGCTTTCTTT
-	TRBV7-9	-	TRBJ1-6	CASSYAALHSPLHF	TGTGCCAGCTCCTACGCGGCACTTCATTCACCCCTCCACTTT
many	TRBV7-8	TRBD2	TRBJ2-1	CASSSLSGDEQFF	TGTGCCAGCAGCTCCCTTAGCGGGGATGAGCAGTTCTTC
many	TRBV7-2	TRBD1	TRBJ2-1	CASRPGQGGRNEQFF	TGTGCCAGTAGGCCGGGACAGGGCGGACGGAATGAGCAGTTCTTC
few	TRBV28	-	TRBJ1-5	CASSYLQGGHQPQHF	TGTGCCAGCAGTTACCTACAGGGAGGGCATCAGCCCCAGCATTTT
few	TRBV7-2	TRBD2	TRBJ2-1	CASSLEAGEVEQFF	TGTGCCAGCAGCTTAGAAGCGGGAGAGGTTGAGCAGTTCTTC
many	TRBV27	-	TRBJ2-1	CASSLGSDPSYNEQFF	TGTGCCAGCAGTTTAGGGTCAGACCCTTCCTACAATGAGCAGTTCTTC
many	TRBV7-8	-	TRBJ2-1	CASSLGRNEQFF	TGTGCCAGCAGCCTGGGGCGCAATGAGCAGTTCTTC
-	TRBV7-2	-	TRBJ2-5	CASSQRQRAGETQYF	TGTGCCAGCAGCCAAAGACAGCGGGCTGGAGAGACCCAGTACTTC
few	TRBV9	TRBD2	TRBJ2-1	CASSGYGGADYNEQFF	TGTGCCAGCAGCGGCTACGGGGGGGCCGATTACAATGAGCAGTTCTTC
-	TRBV9	-	TRBJ2-7	CASSVDGSSYEQYF	TGTGCCAGCAGCGTAGACGGGAGCTCCTACGAGCAGTACTTC
once	TRBV28	-	TRBJ2-5	CASSLGRRQETQYF	TGTGCCAGCAGTTTGGGTCGCAGACAAGAGACCCAGTACTTC
-	TRBV28	TRBD2	TRBJ2-7	CASRAKVFPSGRREQYF	TGTGCCAGCAGGGCTAAGGTATTCCCTAGCGGGAGACGCGAGCAGTACTTC
-	TRBV19	TRBD1	TRBJ1-5	CATGQGLNQPQHF	TGTGCCACTGGACAGGGCCTTAATCAGCCCCAGCATTTT
many	TRBV7-2	TRBD2	TRBJ2-5	CASSLGGWRGGLNQETQYF	TGTGCCAGCAGCTTAGGCGGGTGGCGGGGGGGCCTGAACCAAGAGACCCAGTACTTC
-	TRBV28	TRBD2	TRBJ2-1	CASSLLGLAGGPGYNEQFF	TGTGCCAGCAGTTTATTGGGACTAGCGGGAGGGCCTGGTTACAATGAGCAGTTCTTC
few	TRBV20-1	TRBD1	TRBJ2-4	CSAGTGQGRDIQYF	TGCAGTGCTGGCACGGGACAGGGTAGGGACATTCAGTACTTC
many	TRBV12-3/TRBV12-4	-	TRBJ1-3	CASSHRESSGNTIYF	TGTGCCAGCAGCCACAGGGAGAGCTCTGGAAACACCATATATTTT
-	TRBV15	TRBD1	TRBJ2-7	CATSSRTGPNPSYEQYF	TGTGCCACCAGCTCGAGGACAGGGCCTAACCCCTCCTACGAGCAGTACTTC